This TCR beta chain was sequenced during a study of T cell repertoires in cytomegalovirus infection. In the study overall: The authors used CMV epitopes that were HLA-C-restricted (recently identified) and HLA-B-restricted (well studied). Study results and limitations: Of the TCR beta families, the public ones yielded a cumulative frequency that identified carriers of CMV plus the relevant HLA.

This CDR3 has 16 residues. V shed 1 base and J shed 4 bases, with 16 bases lying between them. CDR1 is ENHRY, CDR2 SYGVKD, per germline. Worth noting for this clonotype: What it recognizes is unknown.

TCRdb analysed the reads with MiXCR anew, one entry per CDR3 protein. The table has some 560,000 distinct CDR3 sequences, approximately 40% seen once. This sequence joins TRBV10-3 and TRBJ1-2; no clear D. The clonotype comes from a human donor in good health (CMV status not recorded). Some clones in this sample may be carry-over from other donors' samples. This sample comprised cultured PBMCs, obtained from culture after CMV antigen stimulation. CDR3 bases: TGTGCCATCAGTGAGTACGGAGCCGAACCAGCCTATGGCTACACCTTC. This gives the protein CAISEYGAEPAYGYTF.